This TCR beta chain stems from a study of identical twins. Study-level points and caveats: Twins showed weaker excess sharing in their beta out-of-frame sequences.

The V and J ends lost 4 bases and 11 bases, in that order; junction bases with no gene match: 11. CDR3 size: 13 residues. Per germline, CDR1 SQVTM and CDR2 ANQGSEA. TCRdb reprocessed the 5' RACE reads via MiXCR and lists one record per CDR3 protein. The sample records approximately 1.8 million distinct CDR3 sequences, around 29% being singletons. This clonotype was counted a single time. Its antigen is unidentified. This may arise from a read error, as a much more abundant clone is one base away. Sequencing was done on a sample of cord blood. The chain has TRBV29-1 and TRBJ2-5; 9 bases fit TRBD1. This TCR was sampled from a newborn girl in good health. The chain's CDR3 is CSVADRGYNEQYF. The CDR3 DNA reads as TGCAGCGTTGCGGACAGGGGCTACAATGAGCAGTACTTC. Full variable domain (rest looked up from reference TRBV29-1 and TRBJ2-5): SAVISQKPSRDICQRGTSLTIQCQVDSQVTMMFWYRQQPGQSLTLIATANQGSEATYESGFVIDKFPISRPNLTFSTLTVSNMSPEDSSIYLCSVADRGYNEQYFGPGTRLLVL.